This TCR beta chain appears in the sequencing data of a study of T cells after yellow fever vaccination. Each CDR3 protein is one row after TCRdb ran MiXCR on the 5' RACE reads. The table includes about 60,000 distinct CDR3 sequences, approximately 6.5% detected once. This clonotype was observed at least ten times. Germline V gene sequence: CDR1 DFQATT, CDR2 SNEGSKA (reference sequence). V shed 1 base and J shed 2 bases, with 11 bases lying between them. CDR3 size: 14 residues. The source was CD8+ T cells sorted from PBMCs, collected on the day of the first yellow fever vaccination. This TCR came from a man between 18 and 35 years old who received the YFV17D yellow fever vaccine. The chain recombines TRBV20-1 with TRBJ2-5; D possibly corresponds to TRBD2 (7 bases). CDR3 protein: CSARGGGAQETQYF. Here the CDR3 DNA reads TGCAGTGCTAGAGGTGGGGGGGCACAAGAGACCCAGTACTTC.